This entry is about one TCR beta chain. The CDR3 totals 16 residues. Trimming cost V 4 bases and J 4 bases, with 20 bases left between them. CDR1 and CDR2 from the germline V gene are MNHEY and SVGAGI. This sample was included in a study of siplizumab effects on memory and regulatory T cells. Generated by immunoSEQ multiplex PCR, the TCRdb table keeps only in-frame clones and is missing some. The top ten hold around 16% of the sample, which has more than 85,000 clones, 80% to 90% seen once. The chain couples TRBV6-5 to TRBJ2-7, with D tentatively TRBD2 (6 bases). This clonotype was sampled from a human donor in good health. Sequenced material: CD4+ T cells sorted from blood. CDR3 DNA: TGTGCCAGCAGTTTCAAAGGGAGGAGGGGTTCTTACGAGCAGTACTTC. It yields the protein CASSFKGRRGSYEQYF.